This paragraph covers one T cell receptor beta chain sequence. At one boundary the junction diverges from the germline segment, which might be a read error. The sample originates from a study of fetal regulatory T cell absence and autoimmunity. Generated by immunoSEQ multiplex PCR, the TCRdb table keeps only in-frame clones and is missing some. This sample has 95,000 or so clones, with about 78% found just once. Material for sequencing was pancreas tissue. This TCR derives from a male donor with IPEX syndrome.

CDR3 in DNA: TGTGCCAGCAGCGTTGGACTAGCGGGGTCCTCGGTCTTC. It codes for CASSVGLAGSSVF. The chain carries TRBV7-9 and TRBJ2-1; TRBD2 aligns across 12 bases. The CDR3 spans 13 residues. The germline gives CDR1 SEHNR, CDR2 FQNEAQ (reference sequence).